Listed here are 10 T cell receptor beta chains from one sample, sequenced in a study of blood T cell repertoires in COVID-19. Assay: immunoSEQ multiplex PCR; the TCRdb copy retains only in-frame clones and omits some. The sample includes some 250,000 clones, 88% of them seen just once. Sample: peripheral blood. The receptor set was obtained from a woman in her 30s with acute or convalescent COVID-19.

Note on this clone: Within the sample, other DNA sequences also encode this same CDR3. The rearrangement uses TRBV10-3 and TRBJ1-2, with D tentatively TRBD1 (6 bases). V lost 5 bases, J lost 8 bases, and 15 bases lay in between. Germline values: CDR1 ENHRY, CDR2 SYGVKD. There are 13 residues in the CDR3. The CDR3 loop is CAISRGGAGGYTF. The CDR3 bases are TGTGCCATCAGTCGGGGGGGCGCTGGGGGCTACACCTTC.

The chain combines TRBV29-1 with TRBJ1-1, with a weak D call TRBD1 (6 bases). The CDR3 covers 11 residues. Trimming shortened V by 4 bases and J by 7 bases, and 10 bases separated the two germline ends. Germline lookup yields CDR1 SQVTM and CDR2 ANQGSEA. DNA of the CDR3: TGCAGCGTTGTAGAGACAGGTGAAGCTTTCTTT. Translated, it gives CSVVETGEAFF.

The J gene is TRBJ2-1, the V gene TRBV15; 8 bases are a match to TRBD2. Losses at the gene ends were 1 base for V and 9 bases for J; bases not matched to a gene: 11. Germline lookup yields CDR1 LNHNV and CDR2 YYDKDF (reference sequence). CDR3 length: 16 amino acids. The CDR3 is CATSRAVGTRTGEQFF. Written as DNA, the CDR3 is TGTGCCACCAGCAGAGCGGTTGGGACTAGGACGGGTGAGCAGTTCTTC.

This chain links TRBV10-3 with TRBJ1-6; tentatively, D is TRBD1 (5 bases). Trimming removed 8 bases from V and 9 bases from J, with 14 bases in between. The V gene's germline CDR1 is ENHRY and CDR2 SYGVKD. The CDR3 is made up of 13 amino acids. DNA of the CDR3: TGTGCCATCTGTACGACAGTTCGTTCACCCCTCCACTTT. Translation gives CAICTTVRSPLHF.

The chain links TRBV18 to TRBJ2-3; D is uncertain. Trimming pared 6 bases from V and 2 bases from J, leaving 6 bases between. There are 12 residues in the CDR3. Germline CDR1 is KGHSH and CDR2 is LQKENI. Written as DNA, the CDR3 is TGTGCCAGCTCGTATGTCACAGATACGCAGTATTTT. Amino acid sequence: CASSYVTDTQYF.

The rearrangement joins TRBV23-1 to TRBJ2-7, with D possibly matching TRBD1 (6 bases). TRBV23-1 is an ORF; its function is uncertain. Trimming shortened V by 11 bases and J by 2 bases, and 19 bases separated the two germline ends. The CDR3 is 14 amino acids. The CDR3 DNA sequence: TGCGCCTCCCAGGACAGCCCTCCACCCTACGAGCAGTACTTC. Residues: CASQDSPPPYEQYF.

This chain links TRBV5-4 with TRBJ2-5; 7 positions match TRBD2. This CDR3 contains 16 residues. The trim removed 0 bases at V and 4 bases at J, leaving 9 bases unmatched. The V gene's germline CDR1 is SGHNT and CDR2 YYREEE (reference sequence). Here the CDR3 DNA reads TGTGCCAGCAGCTTGGGGCAAGCGGGAAGGCTAGAGACCCAGTACTTC. Translated: CASSLGQAGRLETQYF.

This chain joins TRBV29-1 and TRBJ2-4; no clear D. Germline V gene data show CDR1 as SQVTM and CDR2 as ANQGSEA. The CDR3 extends over 12 amino acids. V was shortened by 6 bases and J by 3 bases, with 9 bases between the two germline ends. CDR3 nucleotides: TGCAGCGTCCGCGTCCACAAAAACATTCAGTACTTC. As protein: CSVRVHKNIQYF.

The chain links TRBV5-1 to TRBJ2-7; possibly TRBD1 for D (5 bases). V lost 2 bases, J lost 4 bases, and 10 bases lay in between. Germline CDR1 is SGHRS and CDR2 is YFSETQ. There are 13 residues in the CDR3. The CDR3 bases are TGCGCCAGCAGCTTTTACAGGCGATACGAGCAGTACTTC. This gives the protein CASSFYRRYEQYF.

The rearrangement joins TRBV6-5 to TRBJ1-1; perhaps TRBD1 as D (6 bases). This CDR3 comprises 12 residues. V was shortened by 6 bases and J by 6 bases, with 11 bases between the two germline ends. Per the germline V gene, CDR1 is MNHEY and CDR2 is SVGAGI. CDR3 sequence reads: CASRTGLAEAFF. The CDR3 DNA reads TGTGCCAGCAGAACAGGGCTCGCTGAAGCTTTCTTT.